This T cell receptor (beta chain) stems from a study of PD-1 blockade in classical Hodgkin lymphoma. Study results and caveats: By C4D1 there was a significant rise in CD4+ TCR diversity but not in CD8+ TCR diversity. Causes of the repertoire differences remain undefined, possibly disease activity or prior therapy. Healthy donors were reported to have higher baseline TCR diversity than newly diagnosed patients. Similar baseline diversity was found in complete responders and newly diagnosed patients.

Noted time point: cycle 4 day 1 (C4D1), after more than five weeks of nivolumab. Autologous stem cell transplantation was followed by relapse in every patient, and brentuximab vedotin exposure varied. Note on this clone: Its target is not known.

The CDR3 totals 14 residues. The germline V and J ends were trimmed by 1 base and 2 bases, with 8 bases remaining between them. Germline V gives CDR1 SGHVS, CDR2 FQNEAQ. Libraries were prepared by immunoSEQ multiplex PCR; TCRdb keeps only in-frame clonotypes and omits some of them. The sample has tens of thousands of clones; nearly 80% are singletons. The chain joins TRBV7-8 to TRBJ1-1; no clear D. Sequencing was performed on peripheral blood mononuclear cells (PBMCs), taken before the fourth cycle of nivolumab. This clonotype originated in a human donor with classical Hodgkin lymphoma. The CDR3 sequence: CASSLGSANTEAFF. DNA of the CDR3: TGTGCCAGCAGCTTAGGTTCAGCCAACACTGAAGCTTTCTTT. Using reference TRBV7-8 and TRBJ1-1 for the parts outside the CDR3, the full variable domain is GAGVSQSPRYKVAKRGQDVALRCDPISGHVSLFWYQQALGQGPEFLTYFQNEAQLDKSGLPSDRFFAERPEGSVSTLKIQRTQQEDSAVYLCASSLGSANTEAFFGQGTRLTVV.